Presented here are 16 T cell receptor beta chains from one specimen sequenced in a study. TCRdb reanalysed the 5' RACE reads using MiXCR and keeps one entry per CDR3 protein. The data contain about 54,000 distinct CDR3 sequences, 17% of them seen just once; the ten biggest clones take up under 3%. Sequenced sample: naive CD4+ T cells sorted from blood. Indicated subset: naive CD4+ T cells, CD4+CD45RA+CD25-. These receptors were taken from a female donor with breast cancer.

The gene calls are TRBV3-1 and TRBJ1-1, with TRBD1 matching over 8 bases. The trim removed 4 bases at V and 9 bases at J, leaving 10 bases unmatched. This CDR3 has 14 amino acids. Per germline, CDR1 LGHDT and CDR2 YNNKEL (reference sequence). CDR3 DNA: TGTGCCAGCAGCCCGCAGGGGGCTTTAGGGAAAGCTTTCTTT. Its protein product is CASSPQGALGKAFF.

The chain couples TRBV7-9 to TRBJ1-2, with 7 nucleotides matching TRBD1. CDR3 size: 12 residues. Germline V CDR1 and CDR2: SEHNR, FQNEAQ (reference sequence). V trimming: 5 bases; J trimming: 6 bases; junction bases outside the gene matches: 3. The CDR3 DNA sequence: TGTGCCAGCAGCAAGACAGGGCATGGCTACACCTTC. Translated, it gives CASSKTGHGYTF.

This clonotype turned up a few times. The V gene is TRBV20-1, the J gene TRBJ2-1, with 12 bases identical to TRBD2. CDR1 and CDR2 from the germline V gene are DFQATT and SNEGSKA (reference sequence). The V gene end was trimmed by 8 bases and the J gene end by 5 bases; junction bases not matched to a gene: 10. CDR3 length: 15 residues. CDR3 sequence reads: CSLYPLAGGDNEQFF. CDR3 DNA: TGCAGTCTCTACCCCCTAGCGGGAGGGGACAATGAGCAGTTCTTC.

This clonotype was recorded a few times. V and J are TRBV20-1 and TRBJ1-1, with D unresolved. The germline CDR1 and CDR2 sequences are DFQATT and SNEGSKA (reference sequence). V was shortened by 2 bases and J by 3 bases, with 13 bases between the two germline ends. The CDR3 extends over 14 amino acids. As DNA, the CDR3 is TGCAGTGCTAGAAAAAGAGGGTATTACACTGAAGCTTTCTTT. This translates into CSARKRGYYTEAFF.

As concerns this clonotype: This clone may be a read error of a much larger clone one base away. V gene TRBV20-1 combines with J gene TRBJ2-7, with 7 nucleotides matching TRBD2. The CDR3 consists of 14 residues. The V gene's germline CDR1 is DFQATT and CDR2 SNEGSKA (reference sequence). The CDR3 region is CSARERGRSHEQYF. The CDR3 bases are TGCAGTGCTAGGGAGCGGGGCCGCTCCCACGAGCAGTACTTC.

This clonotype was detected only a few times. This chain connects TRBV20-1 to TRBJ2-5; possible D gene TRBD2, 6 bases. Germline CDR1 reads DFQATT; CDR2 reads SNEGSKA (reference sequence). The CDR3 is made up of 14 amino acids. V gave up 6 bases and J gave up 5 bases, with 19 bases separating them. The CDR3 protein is CSARDSATWETQYF. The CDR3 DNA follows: TGCAGTGCGAGGGACTCTGCCACGTGGGAGACCCAGTACTTC.

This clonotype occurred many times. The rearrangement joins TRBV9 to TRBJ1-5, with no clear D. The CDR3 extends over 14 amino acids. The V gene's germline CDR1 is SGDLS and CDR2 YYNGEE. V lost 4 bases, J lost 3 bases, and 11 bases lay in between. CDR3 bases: TGTGCCAGCAGCCCGACGGGTAACAATCAGCCCCAGCATTTT. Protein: CASSPTGNNQPQHF.

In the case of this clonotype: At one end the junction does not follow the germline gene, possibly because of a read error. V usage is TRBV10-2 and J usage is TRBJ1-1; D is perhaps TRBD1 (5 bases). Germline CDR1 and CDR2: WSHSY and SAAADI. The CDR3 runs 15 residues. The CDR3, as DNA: TGCGCCAGCAGTGAAGGTTGGGGGAAGAACGCTGAAGCTTTCTTT. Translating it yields CASSEGWGKNAEAFF.

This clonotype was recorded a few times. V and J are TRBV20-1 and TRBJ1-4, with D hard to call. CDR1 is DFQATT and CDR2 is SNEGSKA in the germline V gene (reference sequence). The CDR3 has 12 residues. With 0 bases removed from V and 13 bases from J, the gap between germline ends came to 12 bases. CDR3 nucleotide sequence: TGCAGTGCTAGAGACCGCGGACTCTCACTGTTTTTT. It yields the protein CSARDRGLSLFF.

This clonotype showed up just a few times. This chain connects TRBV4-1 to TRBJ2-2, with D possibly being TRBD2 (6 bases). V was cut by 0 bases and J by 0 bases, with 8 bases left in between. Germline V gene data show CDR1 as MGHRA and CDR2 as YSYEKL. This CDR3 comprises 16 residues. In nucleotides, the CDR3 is TGCGCCAGCAGCCAAGAGCGGGGATCGAACACCGGGGAGCTGTTTTTT. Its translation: CASSQERGSNTGELFF.

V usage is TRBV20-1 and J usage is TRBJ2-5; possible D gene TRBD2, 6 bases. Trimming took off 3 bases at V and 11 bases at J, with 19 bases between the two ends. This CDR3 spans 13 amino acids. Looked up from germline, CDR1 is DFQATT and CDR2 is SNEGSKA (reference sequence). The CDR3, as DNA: TGCAGTGCTAGCCTCTCTCTGGAGGGGACTCAGTACTTC. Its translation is CSASLSLEGTQYF.

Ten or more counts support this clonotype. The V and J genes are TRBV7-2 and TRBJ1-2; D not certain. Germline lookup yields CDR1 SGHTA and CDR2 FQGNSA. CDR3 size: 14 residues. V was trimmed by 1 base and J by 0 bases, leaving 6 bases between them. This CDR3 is CASSLVVANYGYTF. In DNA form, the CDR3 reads TGTGCCAGCAGCTTAGTGGTAGCTAACTATGGCTACACCTTC.

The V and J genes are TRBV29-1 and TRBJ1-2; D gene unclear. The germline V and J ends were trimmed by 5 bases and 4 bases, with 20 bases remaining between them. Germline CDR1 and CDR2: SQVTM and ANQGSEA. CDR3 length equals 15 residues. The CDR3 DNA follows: TGCAGCGTTTTAGGCGGCCCAAATCGGGCCTATGGCTACACCTTC. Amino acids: CSVLGGPNRAYGYTF. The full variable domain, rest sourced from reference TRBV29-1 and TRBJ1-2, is SAVISQKPSRDICQRGTSLTIQCQVDSQVTMMFWYRQQPGQSLTLIATANQGSEATYESGFVIDKFPISRPNLTFSTLTVSNMSPEDSSIYLCSVLGGPNRAYGYTFGSGTRLTVV.

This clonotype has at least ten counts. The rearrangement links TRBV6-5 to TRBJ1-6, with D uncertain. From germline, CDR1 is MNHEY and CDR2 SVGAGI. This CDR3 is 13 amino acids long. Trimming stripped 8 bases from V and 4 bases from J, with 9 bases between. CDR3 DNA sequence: TGTGCCAGCTCACGGGAATATAATTCACCCCTCCACTTT. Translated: CASSREYNSPLHF.

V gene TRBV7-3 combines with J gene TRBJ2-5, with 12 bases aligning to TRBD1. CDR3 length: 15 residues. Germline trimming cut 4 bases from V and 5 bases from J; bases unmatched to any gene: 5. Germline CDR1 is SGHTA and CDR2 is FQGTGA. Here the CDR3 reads CASSYGTGGRETQYF. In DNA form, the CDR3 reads TGTGCCAGCAGCTACGGGACAGGGGGCCGGGAGACCCAGTACTTC.

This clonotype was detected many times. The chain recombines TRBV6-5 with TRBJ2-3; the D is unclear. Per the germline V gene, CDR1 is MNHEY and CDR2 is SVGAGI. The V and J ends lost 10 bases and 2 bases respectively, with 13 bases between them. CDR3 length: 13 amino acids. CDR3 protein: CATRRRPTDTQYF. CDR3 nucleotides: TGTGCCACCCGAAGACGACCCACAGATACGCAGTATTTT.